This passage covers 14 T cell receptor beta chains from one sample sequenced in a study of control samples from healthy donors and cancer patients. The assay was immunoSEQ multiplex PCR, and TCRdb's table has in-frame clones only and misses some. The sample includes about 120,000 clones, about 94% of them seen just once. The sequenced sample was blood. The receptors here all came from a man under 40 in good health.

The chain links TRBV10-3 to TRBJ2-5, with TRBD2 identical over 7 bases. V shed 6 bases and J 2 bases; nucleotides not matched to a gene: 15. CDR3 length: 17 residues. CDR1 and CDR2 (germline): ENHRY, SYGVKD. CDR3 sequence (DNA): TGTGCCATCAGGGAGAGATTTGGGGACTACGGACAAGAGACCCAGTACTTC. It specifies CAIRERFGDYGQETQYF.

The chain has TRBV18 and TRBJ1-2; 7 bases map to TRBD1. CDR3 length: 15 residues. V dropped 3 bases and J dropped 0; count of bases not matched to a gene: 4. Looked up from germline, CDR1 is KGHSH and CDR2 is LQKENI. The CDR3 coding sequence is TGTGCCAGCTCACCGACTACAGGGGCTAACTATGGCTACACCTTC. As protein: CASSPTTGANYGYTF. Drawing the rest from reference TRBV18 and TRBJ1-2, the complete variable domain is NAGVMQNPRHLVRRRGQEARLRCSPMKGHSHVYWYRQLPEEGLKFMVYLQKENIIDESGMPKERFSAEFPKEGPSILRIQQVVRGDSAAYFCASSPTTGANYGYTFGSGTRLTVV.

This clone came up once. The chain carries TRBV6-5 and TRBJ2-7; 7 bases map to TRBD2. This CDR3 comprises 15 residues. Germline V gene sequence: CDR1 MNHEY, CDR2 SVGAGI. Trimming cost V 4 bases and J 2 bases; bases outside gene matches: 8. The CDR3 spells CASSLTSWKTYEQYF. In DNA, the CDR3 is TGTGCCAGCAGTTTGACTAGCTGGAAGACCTACGAGCAGTACTTC.

The chain is built from TRBV6-5 and TRBJ1-3, with a weak D call TRBD1 (6 bases). The V gene lost 7 bases and the J gene lost 3 bases, with 13 bases spanning the gap. The CDR3 spans 14 residues. Germline lookup yields CDR1 MNHEY and CDR2 SVGAGI. The CDR3 DNA reads as TGTGCCAGCATGGCGAGGGGGTATGGAAACACCATATATTTT. It encodes CASMARGYGNTIYF.

The V call is TRBV27, the J call TRBJ2-6, with a possible D match to TRBD2 (6 bases). The CDR3 contains 15 residues. The germline V and J ends were trimmed by 5 bases and 4 bases, with 12 bases remaining between them. Germline values: CDR1 MNHEY, CDR2 SMNVEV (reference sequence). CDR3 coding DNA: TGTGCCAGCAGTGCCGGGGGAACCGGGGCCAACGTCCTGACTTTC. Its protein is CASSAGGTGANVLTF.

V is TRBV19 and J is TRBJ2-3; the D gene is possibly TRBD2 (5 bases). Trimming shortened V by 3 bases and J by 2 bases, and 12 bases separated the two germline ends. From germline, CDR1 is LNHDA and CDR2 SQIVND (reference sequence). The length of the CDR3 is 15 residues. This chain's CDR3 is CASSISGSPTDTQYF. The CDR3 bases are TGTGCCAGTAGTATCTCGGGGTCCCCCACAGATACGCAGTATTTT.

This chain uses TRBV7-5 with TRBJ1-5; TRBD1, the table's D call, was not compared with the DNA. TRBV7-5 is described as a pseudogene. CDR3 length: 13 amino acids. The CDR3 DNA follows: TGTGCCAGAAGCGAAGACAGAAATCAGCCCCAGCATTTT. Residues: CARSEDRNQPQHF.

This chain links TRBV28 with TRBJ1-2, with D possibly being TRBD1 (5 bases). Germline CDR1 and CDR2: MDHEN and SYDVKM. V shed 5 bases and J shed 4 bases, with 14 bases lying between them. This CDR3 region has 14 residues. The CDR3 is CASSPDREGYGYTF. Written as DNA, the CDR3 is TGTGCCAGCAGTCCTGACAGAGAGGGCTATGGCTACACCTTC.

The rearrangement links TRBV6-1 to TRBJ2-3; D remains unclear. Trimming stripped 0 bases from V and 1 base from J, with 8 bases between. The germline V gene has CDR1 MNHNS and CDR2 SASEGT. The CDR3 consists of 15 residues. For the CDR3, the DNA is TGTGCCAGCAGTGAAGCAGGACGTCGCACAGATACGCAGTATTTT. Translated: CASSEAGRRTDTQYF.

This clone has a single count. The chain uses TRBV11-2 and TRBJ1-3; unclear D gene. Trimming removed 5 bases at V and 0 bases at J, with 8 bases between. The CDR3 loop spans 14 amino acids. Germline V gives CDR1 SGHAT, CDR2 FQNNGV. CDR3 protein: CASSPGPSGNTIYF. The DNA of the CDR3 is TGTGCCAGCAGCCCTGGACCCTCTGGAAACACCATATATTTT.

The rearrangement joins TRBV7-9 to TRBJ1-4; D not resolved. Germline V lookup: CDR1 SEHNR, CDR2 FQNEAQ (reference sequence). The CDR3 has 14 amino acids. V was pared by 7 bases and J by 0 bases, with 9 bases between. The CDR3 loop reads CASTTSATNEKLFF. The CDR3, as DNA: TGTGCCAGCACCACTTCGGCAACTAATGAAAAACTGTTTTTT.

The rearrangement links TRBV19 to TRBJ2-1; TRBD2 aligns across 7 bases. This CDR3 has 16 residues. The J segment lost 4 bases and the V segment lost 6 bases, leaving 12 bases of the junction unmatched. Germline values: CDR1 LNHDA, CDR2 SQIVND (reference sequence). For the CDR3, the DNA is TGTGCCAGTAGACCCAGGAAAACGGGGGGTTACAATGAGCAGTTCTTC. Translating gives CASRPRKTGGYNEQFF.

The genes are TRBV19 and TRBJ1-1; 10 positions agree with TRBD1. This CDR3 has 13 amino acids. V lost 11 bases and J lost 1; bases outside the gene matches: 4. Germline values: CDR1 LNHDA, CDR2 SQIVND (reference sequence). CDR3 DNA sequence: TGTGCCCTACGGGACAGGGGGAACACTGAAGCTTTCTTT. It is translated as CALRDRGNTEAFF.

The rearrangement uses TRBV9 and TRBJ1-5; 8 bases map to TRBD1. Germline-derived CDR1 and CDR2 are SGDLS and YYNGEE. The CDR3 is made up of 17 amino acids. Trimming cost V 3 bases and J 5 bases; bases outside gene matches: 13. DNA of the CDR3: TGTGCCAGCAGCGAACGGACAGGGCCACTTCCTCATCAGCCCCAGCATTTT. It encodes CASSERTGPLPHQPQHF.